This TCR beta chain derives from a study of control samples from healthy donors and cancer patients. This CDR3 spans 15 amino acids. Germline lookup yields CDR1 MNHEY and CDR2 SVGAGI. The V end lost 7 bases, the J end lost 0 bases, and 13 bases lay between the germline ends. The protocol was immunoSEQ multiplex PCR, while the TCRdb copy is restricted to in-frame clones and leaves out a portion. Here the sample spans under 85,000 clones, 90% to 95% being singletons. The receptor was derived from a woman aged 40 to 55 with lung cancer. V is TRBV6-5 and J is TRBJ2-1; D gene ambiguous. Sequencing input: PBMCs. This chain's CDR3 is CASTEGLTSYNEQFF. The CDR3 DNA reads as TGTGCCAGCACCGAAGGGCTAACCTCCTACAATGAGCAGTTCTTC.